The clone carrying this TCR beta chain has a handful of counts. The antigen is undetermined. The entry originates in a study of identifying expanded T cells in peripheral blood. Whole-study findings and limits: Clone count variance between roughly two-week samples rose with total template count. Over approximately two and four weeks, about 15 and 18 clones changed, versus 1.2 between replicates.

The assay was immunoSEQ multiplex PCR, and TCRdb's table has in-frame clones only and misses some. The sample has some 97,000 clones, approximately 88% seen once. Collection occurred without any documented infections or immune events in donors. The junction had 6 bases not matched to a gene; V was cut back by 5 bases and J by 6 bases. There are 14 residues in the CDR3. Germline V gives CDR1 SGHAT, CDR2 FQNNGV. What was sequenced was blood. The genes are TRBV11-2 and TRBJ2-1; 8 nucleotides align to TRBD2. The receptor was isolated from a person aged 18-70 years in good health. The CDR3 reads CASSTRTSRNEQFF. In DNA, the CDR3 is TGTGCCAGCAGCACGCGGACTAGCCGCAATGAGCAGTTCTTC. Variable domain in full (rest from reference TRBV11-2 and TRBJ2-1): EAGVAQSPRYKIIEKRQSVAFWCNPISGHATLYWYQQILGQGPKLLIQFQNNGVVDDSQLPKDRFSAERLKGVDSTLKIQPAKLEDSAVYLCASSTRTSRNEQFFGPGTRLTVL.